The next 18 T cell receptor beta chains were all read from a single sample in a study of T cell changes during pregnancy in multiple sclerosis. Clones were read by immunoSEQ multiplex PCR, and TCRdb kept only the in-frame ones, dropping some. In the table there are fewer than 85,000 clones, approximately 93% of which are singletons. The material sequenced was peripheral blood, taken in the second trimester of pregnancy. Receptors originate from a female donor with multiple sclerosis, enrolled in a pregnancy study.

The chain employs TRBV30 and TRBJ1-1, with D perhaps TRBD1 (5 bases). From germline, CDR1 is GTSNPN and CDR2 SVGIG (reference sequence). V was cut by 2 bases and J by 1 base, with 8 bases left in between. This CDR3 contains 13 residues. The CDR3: CAWSYRTNTEAFF. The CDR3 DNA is TGTGCCTGGAGTTACAGGACGAACACTGAAGCTTTCTTT.

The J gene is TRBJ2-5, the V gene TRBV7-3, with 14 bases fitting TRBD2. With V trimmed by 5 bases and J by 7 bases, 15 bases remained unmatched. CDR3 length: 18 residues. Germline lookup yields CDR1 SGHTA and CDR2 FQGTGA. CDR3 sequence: CASSPKPPTSGGDGTQYF. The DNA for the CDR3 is TGTGCCAGCAGCCCTAAGCCCCCGACTAGCGGGGGGGACGGGACCCAGTACTTC.

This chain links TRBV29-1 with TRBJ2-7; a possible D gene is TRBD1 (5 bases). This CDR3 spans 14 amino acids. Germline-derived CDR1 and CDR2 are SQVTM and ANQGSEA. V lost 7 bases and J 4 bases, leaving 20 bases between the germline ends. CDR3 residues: CSALGAQSSYEQYF. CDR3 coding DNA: TGCAGCGCCCTAGGGGCCCAATCCTCATACGAGCAGTACTTC.

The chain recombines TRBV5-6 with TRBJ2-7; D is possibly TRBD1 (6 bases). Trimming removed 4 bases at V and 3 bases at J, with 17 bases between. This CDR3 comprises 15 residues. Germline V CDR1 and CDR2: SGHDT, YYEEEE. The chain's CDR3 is CASSTMDSTFYEQYF. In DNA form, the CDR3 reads TGTGCCAGCAGCACAATGGACAGCACCTTCTACGAGCAGTACTTC.

In DNA form, the CDR3 reads TGTGCCAGCAGTCCCGACAGGATGGGTCAGCCCCAGCATTTT. Protein product: CASSPDRMGQPQHF. The rearrangement joins TRBV6-5 to TRBJ1-5; the D gene is possibly TRBD1 (6 bases). The V end lost 5 bases, the J end lost 6 bases, and 14 bases lay between the germline ends. Germline loops: CDR1 MNHEY, CDR2 SVGAGI. This CDR3 contains 14 residues.

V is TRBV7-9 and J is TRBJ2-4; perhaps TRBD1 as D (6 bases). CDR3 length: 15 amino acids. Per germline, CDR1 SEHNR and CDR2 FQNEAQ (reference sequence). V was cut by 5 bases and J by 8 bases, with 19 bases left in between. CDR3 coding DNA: TGTGCCAGCAGCCCGCGACAGAGCAAGGGGGACATTCAGTACTTC. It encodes CASSPRQSKGDIQYF. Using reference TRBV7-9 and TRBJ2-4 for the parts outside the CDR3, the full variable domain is DTGVSQNPRHKITKRGQNVTFRCDPISEHNRLYWYRQTLGQGPEFLTYFQNEAQLEKSRLLSDRFSAERPKGSFSTLEIQRTEQGDSAMYLCASSPRQSKGDIQYFGAGTRLSVL.

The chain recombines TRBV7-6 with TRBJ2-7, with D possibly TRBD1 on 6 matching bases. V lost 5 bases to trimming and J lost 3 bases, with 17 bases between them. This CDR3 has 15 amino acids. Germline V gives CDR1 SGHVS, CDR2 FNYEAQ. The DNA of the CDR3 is TGTGCCAGCAGCCAGGGGCCCGAAAGCCGCTACGAGCAGTACTTC. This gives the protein CASSQGPESRYEQYF.

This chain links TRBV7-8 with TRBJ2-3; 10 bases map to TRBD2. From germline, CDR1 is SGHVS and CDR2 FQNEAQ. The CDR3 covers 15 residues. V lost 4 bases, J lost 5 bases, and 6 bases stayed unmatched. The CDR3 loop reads CASSSLAGDGDTQYF. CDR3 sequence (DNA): TGTGCCAGCAGCTCTCTAGCGGGGGATGGAGATACGCAGTATTTT.

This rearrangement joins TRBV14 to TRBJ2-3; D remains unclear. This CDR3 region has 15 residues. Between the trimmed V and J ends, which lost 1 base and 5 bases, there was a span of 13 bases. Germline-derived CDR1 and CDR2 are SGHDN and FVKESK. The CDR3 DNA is TGTGCCAGCAGCCAAGGGGCCCACGTCGGAGATACGCAGTATTTT. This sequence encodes CASSQGAHVGDTQYF.

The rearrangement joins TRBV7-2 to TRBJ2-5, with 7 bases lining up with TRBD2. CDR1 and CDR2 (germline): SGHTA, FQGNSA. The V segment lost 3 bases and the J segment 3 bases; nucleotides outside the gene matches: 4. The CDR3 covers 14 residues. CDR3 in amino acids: CASSFNGGKETQYF. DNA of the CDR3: TGTGCCAGCAGCTTTAACGGGGGGAAAGAGACCCAGTACTTC.

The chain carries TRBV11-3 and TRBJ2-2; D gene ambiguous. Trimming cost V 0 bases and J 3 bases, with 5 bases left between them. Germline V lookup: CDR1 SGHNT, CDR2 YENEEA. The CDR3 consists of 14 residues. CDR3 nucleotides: TGTGCCAGCAGCTTAGAACAGTACACCGGGGAGCTGTTTTTT. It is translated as CASSLEQYTGELFF.

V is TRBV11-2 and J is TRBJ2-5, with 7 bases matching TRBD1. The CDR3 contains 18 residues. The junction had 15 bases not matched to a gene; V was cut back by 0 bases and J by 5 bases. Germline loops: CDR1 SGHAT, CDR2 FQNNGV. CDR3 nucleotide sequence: TGTGCCAGCAGCTTAGATTCTGGTTGGGCAGGGGGACGTGAGACCCAGTACTTC. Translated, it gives CASSLDSGWAGGRETQYF.

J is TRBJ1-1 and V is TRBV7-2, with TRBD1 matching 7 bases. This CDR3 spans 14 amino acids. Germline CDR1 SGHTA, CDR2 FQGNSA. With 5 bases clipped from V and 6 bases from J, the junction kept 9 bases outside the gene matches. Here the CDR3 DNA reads TGTGCCAGCAGCCTCCAGACAGGGTCGGCTGAAGCTTTCTTT. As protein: CASSLQTGSAEAFF.

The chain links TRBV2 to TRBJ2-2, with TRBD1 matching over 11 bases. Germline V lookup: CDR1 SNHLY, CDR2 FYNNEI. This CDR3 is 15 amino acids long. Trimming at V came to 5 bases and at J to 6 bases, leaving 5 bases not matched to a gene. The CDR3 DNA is TGTGCCAGCAGTCAGGACAGGGGGCTTGCCGGGGAGCTGTTTTTT. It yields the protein CASSQDRGLAGELFF.

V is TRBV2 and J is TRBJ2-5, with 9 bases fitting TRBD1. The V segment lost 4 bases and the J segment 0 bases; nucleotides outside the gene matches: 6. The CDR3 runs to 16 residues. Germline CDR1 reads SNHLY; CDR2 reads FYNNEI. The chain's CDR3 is CASSVGTGLYQETQYF. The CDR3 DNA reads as TGTGCCAGCAGTGTCGGGACAGGGTTGTACCAAGAGACCCAGTACTTC.

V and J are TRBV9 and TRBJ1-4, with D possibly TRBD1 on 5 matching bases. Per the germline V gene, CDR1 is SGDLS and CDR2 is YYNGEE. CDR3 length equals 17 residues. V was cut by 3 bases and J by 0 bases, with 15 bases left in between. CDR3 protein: CASSALGGEATNEKLFF. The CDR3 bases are TGTGCCAGCAGCGCCCTTGGGGGGGAGGCAACTAATGAAAAACTGTTTTTT.

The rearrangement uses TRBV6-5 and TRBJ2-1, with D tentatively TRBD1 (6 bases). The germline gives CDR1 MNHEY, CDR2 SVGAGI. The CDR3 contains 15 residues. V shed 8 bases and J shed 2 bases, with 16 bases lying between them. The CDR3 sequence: CASGTFGQPYNEQFF. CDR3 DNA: TGTGCCAGCGGGACCTTCGGACAGCCCTACAATGAGCAGTTCTTC.

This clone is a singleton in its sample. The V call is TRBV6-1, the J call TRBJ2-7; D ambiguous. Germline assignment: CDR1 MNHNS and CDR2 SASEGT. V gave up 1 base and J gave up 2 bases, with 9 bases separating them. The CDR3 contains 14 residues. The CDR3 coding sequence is TGTGCCAGCAGTGAAGGGGCGTTTACCTACGAGCAGTACTTC. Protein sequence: CASSEGAFTYEQYF.